These T cell receptor beta chains were read from a single sample in a study of response to subunit inactivated influenza vaccine. TCRdb itself ran the RT-PCR reads through MiXCR, one entry per CDR3 protein. This sample has about 780,000 distinct CDR3 sequences; less than 20% occur once, and the top ten carry roughly a tenth. The sample in question was PBMCs from blood, obtained roughly 5 days after vaccination. These receptor sequences come from a man between 45 and 60 years old who received an inactivated influenza vaccine. CDR3s include the opening cysteine and the closing phenylalanine or tryptophan. D genes are given only for firm matches. Part of the rows lack a size; the others show once, few, many or a class for expanded clones.

CDR3nt,CDR3aa,abundance,len,v_gene,j_gene,d_gene
TGTGCCAGCAGCGGACAGGGGGCGCGGGGACTGATAGCCAAAAACATTCAGTACTTC,CASSGQGARGLIAKNIQYF,-,19,TRBV5-6,TRBJ2-4,TRBD1
TGCGCCAGCAGCTTCGGGACAGGGTATGCTGAGCAGTTCTTC,CASSFGTGYAEQFF,many,14,TRBV5-1,TRBJ2-1,TRBD1
TGCAGTGCTATCCGGACAGGGGGCTTGGGAGATACGCAGTATTTT,CSAIRTGGLGDTQYF,-,15,TRBV20-1,TRBJ2-3,TRBD1
TGCGCCAGCAGCCAAGAGTGGGGGTCCTACAATGAGCAGTTCTTC,CASSQEWGSYNEQFF,few,15,TRBV4-3,TRBJ2-1,-
TGCGCCAGCAGCCAAGAGCGCTCCTACGAGCAGTACTTC,CASSQERSYEQYF,few,13,TRBV4-3,TRBJ2-7,-
TGCAGTGCTGGGGGGAGCTCCTACGAGCAGTACTTC,CSAGGSSYEQYF,many,12,TRBV20-1,TRBJ2-7,-
TGCGCCAGCAGCTTGGGAGGGAGCGGCACAGATACGCAGTATTTT,CASSLGGSGTDTQYF,few,15,TRBV5-1,TRBJ2-3,-
TGTGCCAGCTCCAGCACTAGGGGAACCTACGAGCAGTACTTC,CASSSTRGTYEQYF,-,14,TRBV18,TRBJ2-7,-
TGTGCCAGCAGTTTACCCCGTTTCCAGATGGAGCCCCAGCATTTT,CASSLPRFQMEPQHF,-,15,TRBV12-3/TRBV12-4,TRBJ1-5,-
TGTGCCAGCAGCGACCGGGGGGGTCAATACTACAATGAGCAGTTCTTC,CASSDRGGQYYNEQFF,-,16,TRBV3-1,TRBJ2-1,TRBD2
TGCAGTGCTAGAGATTTCCGGACAGGAGGATCGGGGGGCTACACCTTC,CSARDFRTGGSGGYTF,-,16,TRBV20-1,TRBJ1-2,TRBD1
TGTGCCATCAGTGAGGAGGTTCTTCAATATAATTCACCCCTCCACTTT,CAISEEVLQYNSPLHF,few,16,TRBV10-3,TRBJ1-6,-
TGTGCCAGCAGTGAATGGGGTGTGCGCGGCTACAACTTC,CASSEWGVRGYNF,-,13,TRBV25-1,TRBJ1-2,-
TGTGCCAGCAGCCAAGGGACAGAATATAATTCACCCCTCCACTTT,CASSQGTEYNSPLHF,few,15,TRBV3-1,TRBJ1-6,-
TGCGCCAGCAGTGAGTCGGTGCGAGGTAATGAGCAGTTCTTC,CASSESVRGNEQFF,few,14,TRBV10-2,TRBJ2-1,-
TGTGCCAGCAGGCCCCAGGAGGGCGCGTATGGCTACACCTTC,CASRPQEGAYGYTF,few,14,TRBV6-4,TRBJ1-2,-
TGCGCCAGCAGCCAAGATGTATCTAGCGGGAGACCCAATGAGCAGTTCTTC,CASSQDVSSGRPNEQFF,-,17,TRBV4-3,TRBJ2-1,TRBD2
TGTGCCAGCAGCCTCGGAAATGTGGCAGAATTAGCCAAAAACATTCAGTACTTC,CASSLGNVAELAKNIQYF,-,18,TRBV11-2,TRBJ2-4,-
TGTGCCAGCAGCAAAGTCAATCACGGGGGCACAGATACGCAGTATTTT,CASSKVNHGGTDTQYF,-,16,TRBV21-1,TRBJ2-3,-
TGCAGTGCTAGAGATGGGGCAGGGGGCGCGTGGTACAATGAGCAGTTCTTC,CSARDGAGGAWYNEQFF,-,17,TRBV20-1,TRBJ2-1,TRBD1
TGCAGTGCTAGAGGTGCGGGAGGGCCGGTGAAGACCCAGTACTTC,CSARGAGGPVKTQYF,-,15,TRBV20-1,TRBJ2-5,TRBD2
TGTGCCAGCAGCTTAGGGGGGTTTGACTACGAGCAGTACTTC,CASSLGGFDYEQYF,-,14,TRBV7-8,TRBJ2-7,-
TGTGCCACCAGCGTACGAACAGATACGCAGTATTTT,CATSVRTDTQYF,-,12,TRBV15,TRBJ2-3,-
TGTGCCAGCAGTCTCCAGGGGGGGGGCTCCAATGAGCAGTTCTTC,CASSLQGGGSNEQFF,-,15,TRBV12-3/TRBV12-4,TRBJ2-1,-
TGTGCCAGCAGCCGTGACAGGTTGGAGACCCAGTACTTC,CASSRDRLETQYF,-,13,TRBV7-6,TRBJ2-5,-
TGCAGTGCTAGAGATCTGGGGAAGGAGGTGAATGAGCAGTTCTTC,CSARDLGKEVNEQFF,few,15,TRBV20-1,TRBJ2-1,-
TGCAGTGCTAGGAAAGCAGGTAGCGGGAGGGCCTTCTACCAAGAGACCCAGTACTTC,CSARKAGSGRAFYQETQYF,-,19,TRBV20-1,TRBJ2-5,TRBD2
TGTGCCAGCAGCTTGATGGAGGGAGGCTACACCTTC,CASSLMEGGYTF,-,12,TRBV5-6,TRBJ1-2,-
TGCAGTGCTAGTCGGCTAGCGTTTTACAATGAGCAGTTCTTC,CSASRLAFYNEQFF,few,14,TRBV20-1,TRBJ2-1,-
TGTGCCAGCAGCCAAACTAGCGGGAGCTCTGGGGCCAACGTCCTGACTTTC,CASSQTSGSSGANVLTF,few,17,TRBV28,TRBJ2-6,TRBD2
TGCAGTGCTAAACTAGCGGGGGGTCCCGGGACGCAGTATTTT,CSAKLAGGPGTQYF,-,14,TRBV20-1,TRBJ2-3,TRBD2
TGCGCCAGCAGCCGGGAGGGGACCCAAGGCTCCTACGAGCAGTACTTC,CASSREGTQGSYEQYF,few,16,TRBV4-3,TRBJ2-7,TRBD2
TGTGCCAGCAGCTTCCCCACCGGGACAGACAATAATGAGCAGTTCTTC,CASSFPTGTDNNEQFF,few,16,TRBV28,TRBJ2-1,TRBD1
TGTGCCAGCAGCTTGACAGGGATACGGGCCAACGTCCTGACTTTC,CASSLTGIRANVLTF,few,15,TRBV7-2,TRBJ2-6,TRBD1
TGTGCCAGCAGCCAACTCGGAGGGAGCACAGATACGCAGTATTTT,CASSQLGGSTDTQYF,few,15,TRBV4-2,TRBJ2-3,-
TGTGCCAGCAGTTACGATGGGGGAGTCACAGATACGCAGTATTTT,CASSYDGGVTDTQYF,few,15,TRBV6-5,TRBJ2-3,-
TGTGCCAGCAGTTTAGCTCGGACCAGCACAGATACGCAGTATTTT,CASSLARTSTDTQYF,many,15,TRBV12-3/TRBV12-4,TRBJ2-3,-
TGTGCCAGCAGTTTAAGACAGCAAGAGACCCAGTACTTC,CASSLRQQETQYF,many,13,TRBV28,TRBJ2-5,-
TGCAGTGCTAGAAGGGACAGCTCTTCCTACGAGCAGTACTTC,CSARRDSSSYEQYF,few,14,TRBV20-1,TRBJ2-7,TRBD1
TGCAGCGTTCGTCGGGGGACAGTGAGTTCTGAGACCCAGTACTTC,CSVRRGTVSSETQYF,few,15,TRBV29-1,TRBJ2-5,-
TGTGCTAGTGGTTTGGGGTTGAACACTGAAGCTTTCTTT,CASGLGLNTEAFF,few,13,TRBV12-5,TRBJ1-1,-
TGCAGTGCTAGAGTGGGGTTCGAGTTCTTC,CSARVGFEFF,many,10,TRBV20-1,TRBJ2-1,-
TGCAGTGCACGGAGGAGTCAGGGAGTATCCGACAGAGCTTTCTTT,CSARRSQGVSDRAFF,-,15,TRBV20-1,TRBJ1-1,-
TGCAGTGCTAGTTCGCCCCCGGGACACCCTAATGAAAAACTGTTTTTT,CSASSPPGHPNEKLFF,-,16,TRBV20-1,TRBJ1-4,-
TGCAGTGCTCAGAAACGCCCAGGGACGGGGAACACTGAAGCTTTCTTT,CSAQKRPGTGNTEAFF,-,16,TRBV20-1,TRBJ1-1,-
TGTGCCAGCGGTTCCGGAGGAGAGACCCAGTACTTC,CASGSGGETQYF,-,12,TRBV6-5,TRBJ2-5,-
TGCGCCAGCAGCCCCCTGGCGGCACACAACAATGAGCAGTTCTTC,CASSPLAAHNNEQFF,-,15,TRBV4-1,TRBJ2-1,-
TGTGCCAGCAGCCAAGACATGGGACTAGCGGGCTCCTACAATGAGCAGTTCTTC,CASSQDMGLAGSYNEQFF,-,18,TRBV7-7,TRBJ2-1,TRBD2
TGCGCCAGCAGCTTGGAGGGAGGGGGCGCCTACAATGAGCAGTTCTTC,CASSLEGGGAYNEQFF,many,16,TRBV5-1,TRBJ2-1,-
TGTGCCAGCAGCTTGGTTATAGGGAGCTCCTACAATGAGCAGTTCTTC,CASSLVIGSSYNEQFF,many,16,TRBV5-6,TRBJ2-1,-
TGCGCCGGACTAGCGGGGAACAATGAGCAGTTCTTC,CAGLAGNNEQFF,-,12,TRBV20-1,TRBJ2-1,TRBD2
TGTGCCAGCAGCGTAGCGTTGCGGGCCTACAATGAGCAGTTCTTC,CASSVALRAYNEQFF,few,15,TRBV9,TRBJ2-1,-
TGCGCCAGCAGTGAGGCAGGCGCGAACACCGGGGAGCTGTTTTTT,CASSEAGANTGELFF,few,15,TRBV10-2,TRBJ2-2,-